This T cell receptor beta chain appears in the sequencing data of a study of shared clonotypes between healthy human individuals. The test was conducted at deep level. For every subset, genomic DNA was evenly distributed across several immunoSEQ plates. The assay was immunoSEQ multiplex PCR, and TCRdb's table has in-frame clones only and misses some. The data contain about 480,000 clones, over 60% of them singletons. In germline, CDR1 is SGHAT, CDR2 FQNNGV. This CDR3 spans 17 amino acids. The V gene lost 0 bases and the J gene lost 2 bases, with 17 bases spanning the gap. The V and J genes are TRBV11-2 and TRBJ2-7; D uncertain. Sequencing was carried out using PBMCs. The receptor was derived from a woman aged 40 to 49 in good health. Some clones in this sample may be carry-over from other donors' samples. The CDR3 DNA sequence: TGTGCCAGCAGCTTAGATCCCTCCCAGGAACCAACCTACGAGCAGTACTTC. It translates to CASSLDPSQEPTYEQYF.